The 2 T cell receptor beta chains below come from one sample, sequenced in a study of cytomegalovirus exposure and HLA in healthy donors. This PCR relied on a set of 60 Vbeta primers and 13 Jbeta primers. Clones were read by immunoSEQ multiplex PCR, and TCRdb kept only the in-frame ones, dropping some. The sample lists around 79,000 clones, 73% occurring once. Sequencing input: PBMCs. The receptor set was obtained from a woman between 40 and 55 years old in good health and CMV-seropositive.

This clone is a singleton in its sample. V and J are TRBV7-9 and TRBJ2-3; D gene ambiguous. This CDR3 has 14 amino acids. Germline CDR1 is SEHNR and CDR2 is FQNEAQ (reference sequence). The V and J ends lost 5 bases and 4 bases respectively, with 13 bases between them. The CDR3 DNA follows: TGTGCCAGCAGCCCTACGCTTTTGGCAGATACGCAGTATTTT. Translated, it gives CASSPTLLADTQYF.

The CDR3 coding sequence is TGTGCCTGGATGCGTTTTAATGAAAAACTGTTTTTT. It is translated as CAWMRFNEKLFF. The J gene is TRBJ1-4, the V gene TRBV30, with D unresolved. The CDR3 loop spans 12 amino acids. Trimming removed 4 bases from V and 4 bases from J, with 7 bases in between. Germline CDR1 reads GTSNPN; CDR2 reads SVGIG (reference sequence).